These 31 T cell receptor beta chains share one sample of origin, sequenced in a study of CD8+ T cells in alopecia areata. Extracted from the samples, RNA was reverse transcribed into cDNA to serve as the sequencing template. TCRdb's table, derived via immunoSEQ multiplex PCR, lists solely in-frame clones and lacks some. The table lists more than 150,000 clones, around 60% of them singletons, with roughly 14% in the top ten. The specimen comprised CD4+ T cells sorted from blood, sampled at week 0. These receptors originate from a human donor with alopecia areata.

This clone came up a few times. This chain links TRBV30 with TRBJ1-1, with a tentative D call TRBD1 (6 bases). The CDR3 loop spans 13 amino acids. The germline V gene encodes CDR1 GTSNPN and CDR2 SVGIG (reference sequence). V was trimmed by 3 bases and J by 4 bases, leaving 12 bases between them. CDR3 residues: CAWRGGGTTEAFF. The CDR3 DNA reads as TGTGCCTGGAGGGGAGGGGGGACCACTGAAGCTTTCTTT.

This clone showed up just a few times. This same CDR3 is encoded by further DNA sequences in the sample. The rearrangement uses TRBV20-1 and TRBJ2-5; D uncertain. Germline CDR1 is DFQATT and CDR2 is SNEGSKA (reference sequence). The CDR3 covers 10 residues. V lost 1 base to trimming and J lost 5 bases, with 2 bases between them. Written as DNA, the CDR3 is TGCAGTGCTAGAGGGGAGACCCAGTACTTC. Protein product: CSARGETQYF.

The V and J genes are TRBV5-1 and TRBJ2-3; a weak D match, TRBD1 (6 bases). V lost 0 bases to trimming and J lost 4 bases, with 12 bases between them. Germline lookup yields CDR1 SGHRS and CDR2 YFSETQ. The CDR3 length is 15 residues. CDR3 in DNA: TGCGCCAGCAGCTTGGAAATTTCAGGGGCAGATACGCAGTATTTT. Translated: CASSLEISGADTQYF.

The rearrangement links TRBV2 to TRBJ1-1, with D possibly TRBD1 on 6 matching bases. Germline V gene lookup returns CDR1 SNHLY and CDR2 FYNNEI. The ends were cut back, 6 bases at V and 0 bases at J, with 8 bases in the middle. This CDR3 region has 13 residues. As DNA, the CDR3 is TGTGCCAGCAGGGACAGCCTGAACACTGAAGCTTTCTTT. Amino acid sequence: CASRDSLNTEAFF.

The CDR3 DNA is TGCGCCAGCAGGGGGACTAGCGGGGCCCGCACAGATACGCAGTATTTT. This encodes CASRGTSGARTDTQYF. The chain joins TRBV4-1 to TRBJ2-3; 13 bases agree with TRBD2. The junction had 4 bases not matched to a gene; V was cut back by 6 bases and J by 1 base. CDR3 length: 16 residues. Per the germline V gene, CDR1 is MGHRA and CDR2 is YSYEKL.

This rearrangement joins TRBV5-6 to TRBJ2-4; D is tentatively TRBD1 or TRBD2 (5 bases each). The CDR3 extends over 18 amino acids. CDR1 is SGHDT and CDR2 is YYEEEE in the germline V gene. V shed 0 bases and J shed 0 bases, with 16 bases lying between them. This CDR3 reads CASSLDDVGGLAKNIQYF. CDR3 sequence (DNA): TGTGCCAGCAGCTTGGACGATGTTGGGGGTCTAGCCAAAAACATTCAGTACTTC.

The chain combines TRBV12-5 with TRBJ2-2, with D unclear. V lost 0 bases to trimming and J lost 0 bases, with 2 bases between them. Germline V gives CDR1 LGHNT, CDR2 FRNRAP. There are 14 residues in the CDR3. The CDR3 sequence: CASGLVPNTGELFF. In DNA form, the CDR3 reads TGTGCTAGTGGTTTGGTTCCGAACACCGGGGAGCTGTTTTTT.

Only a few counts were recorded for this clone. This sequence joins TRBV11-2 and TRBJ1-5, with unresolved D. CDR1 is SGHAT, CDR2 FQNNGV, per germline. The length of the CDR3 is 17 residues. V was pared by 0 bases and J by 4 bases, with 16 bases between. The CDR3 DNA reads TGTGCCAGCAGCTTAGAGCCGACACCCAAGGTTAATCAGCCCCAGCATTTT. It specifies CASSLEPTPKVNQPQHF.

This chain joins TRBV7-2 and TRBJ1-2; 9 nucleotides align to TRBD1. CDR1 SGHTA and CDR2 FQGNSA come from the germline V gene. The CDR3 length is 13 residues. Unmatched junction bases numbered 4, after V lost 5 bases and J lost 6 bases. CDR3 coding DNA: TGTGCCAGCAGCACCACAGGGGGCGATGGCTACACCTTC. Its translation: CASSTTGGDGYTF.

This chain joins TRBV5-1 and TRBJ2-6; D remains ambiguous. Per the germline V gene, CDR1 is SGHRS and CDR2 is YFSETQ. V lost 0 bases and J lost 1, with 11 bases in between. This CDR3 is 17 amino acids long. CDR3 loop: CASSLGQGPSGANVLTF. The CDR3 coding sequence is TGCGCCAGCAGCTTGGGACAAGGTCCTTCTGGGGCCAACGTCCTGACTTTC.

The chain is built from TRBV6-6 and TRBJ2-3, with TRBD2 matching 12 bases. The CDR3 has 16 residues. V shed 2 bases, J shed 4 bases, and the junction held 4 bases outside the gene matches. The germline CDR1 and CDR2 sequences are MNHNY and SVGAGI (reference sequence). This CDR3 reads CASSYLLAGGPDTQYF. As DNA, the CDR3 is TGTGCCAGCAGTTACCTCCTAGCGGGGGGGCCAGATACGCAGTATTTT.

There are a few counts of this clone. The CDR3, as DNA: TGCGCCAGCAAAAGGGGGGAGGGATTGGTCTATGGCTACACCTTC. Residues: CASKRGEGLVYGYTF. The rearrangement joins TRBV4-1 to TRBJ1-2, with D maybe TRBD1 (6 bases). The CDR3 contains 15 residues. With 7 bases removed from V and 4 bases from J, the gap between germline ends came to 19 bases. The germline CDR1 and CDR2 sequences are MGHRA and YSYEKL.

J is TRBJ2-5 and V is TRBV10-3; a weak D match, TRBD2 (6 bases). The ends were cut back, 6 bases at V and 2 bases at J, with 13 bases in the middle. CDR1 and CDR2 from the germline V gene are ENHRY and SYGVKD. This CDR3 comprises 14 residues. The CDR3 bases are TGTGCCATCAGGGATAGCGGTCCACAAGAGACCCAGTACTTC. Protein sequence: CAIRDSGPQETQYF.

The chain combines TRBV18 with TRBJ1-1; D unresolved. Trimming removed 0 bases from V and 1 base from J, with 9 bases in between. The CDR3 extends over 15 amino acids. Germline lookup yields CDR1 KGHSH and CDR2 LQKENI. Here the CDR3 reads CASSPPSGSNTEAFF. CDR3 coding DNA: TGTGCCAGCTCACCACCGTCGGGGTCGAACACTGAAGCTTTCTTT.

The rearrangement uses TRBV4-1 and TRBJ2-3; D might be TRBD1 (6 bases). CDR1 is MGHRA and CDR2 is YSYEKL in the germline V gene. The CDR3 totals 16 residues. The ends were cut back, 4 bases at V and 2 bases at J, with 16 bases in the middle. CDR3 in amino acids: CASSRIRGGFTDTQYF. Written as DNA, the CDR3 is TGCGCCAGCAGCCGCATCAGAGGGGGATTCACAGATACGCAGTATTTT.

V gene TRBV9 combines with J gene TRBJ2-6; a weak D match, TRBD2 (5 bases). The CDR3 runs 16 residues. Trimming shortened V by 6 bases and J by 1 base, and 14 bases separated the two germline ends. Per germline, CDR1 SGDLS and CDR2 YYNGEE. The CDR3 spells CASNKNSGSGANVLTF. The CDR3 nucleotides are TGTGCCAGCAACAAGAATTCGGGGTCTGGGGCCAACGTCCTGACTTTC.

The V gene is TRBV11-1, the J gene TRBJ2-3; D not certain. Trimming removed 5 bases from V and 2 bases from J, with 8 bases in between. Germline CDR1 reads SGHAT; CDR2 reads FQDESV (reference sequence). This CDR3 spans 13 amino acids. The CDR3 is CASSQPATDTQYF. CDR3 DNA: TGTGCCAGCAGCCAGCCGGCCACAGATACGCAGTATTTT.

The chain joins TRBV25-1 to TRBJ1-1; D not resolved. The V gene's germline CDR1 is MGHDK and CDR2 SYGVNS. V was pared by 0 bases and J by 5 bases, with 1 base between. The CDR3 loop spans 11 amino acids. The DNA of the CDR3 is TGTGCCAGCAGTGAATATACTGAAGCTTTCTTT. Amino acid sequence: CASSEYTEAFF.

The chain has TRBV7-3 and TRBJ1-2, with D possibly being TRBD1 (5 bases). This CDR3 contains 16 residues. CDR1 SGHTA and CDR2 FQGTGA come from the germline V gene. Trimming left V 5 bases short and J 5 bases short, with 21 bases between. CDR3 sequence reads: CASSPGKGRDDYGYTF. For the CDR3, the DNA is TGTGCCAGCAGCCCAGGCAAGGGCAGGGACGATTATGGCTACACCTTC.

A remark on this clone: This likely reflects a read error, since a far larger clone is one base away. This chain connects TRBV23-1 to TRBJ2-1, with TRBD2 identical over 8 bases. TRBV23-1 is an open reading frame whose function is uncertain. The CDR3 covers 16 residues. The CDR3: CASSPIGGGIDNEQFF. The CDR3 DNA follows: TGTGCCAGCAGCCCAATAGGCGGGGGGATTGACAATGAGCAGTTCTTC.

The J gene is TRBJ2-6, the V gene TRBV5-6, with TRBD1 matching over 9 bases. Unmatched junction bases numbered 10, after V lost 3 bases and J lost 0 bases. In germline, CDR1 is SGHDT, CDR2 YYEEEE. The CDR3 is 19 amino acids. The CDR3 nucleotides read TGTGCCAGCAGCTACCTCCGGGACAGGGTAGGCTCTGGGGCCAACGTCCTGACTTTC. This translates into CASSYLRDRVGSGANVLTF.

This clone appeared a few times. The chain employs TRBV15 and TRBJ2-5; either TRBD1 or TRBD2 may supply D (5 bases each). Germline V gene data show CDR1 as LNHNV and CDR2 as YYDKDF (reference sequence). Trimming took off 3 bases at V and 3 bases at J, with 11 bases between the two ends. This CDR3 spans 14 amino acids. The DNA of the CDR3 is TGTGCCACCAGCAGGACCGGGACGAAAGAGACCCAGTACTTC. Translating gives CATSRTGTKETQYF.

This clone was observed a handful of times. The V gene is TRBV2, the J gene TRBJ1-6; D uncertain. Trimming left V 5 bases short and J 9 bases short, with 14 bases between. This CDR3 region has 14 residues. CDR1 is SNHLY and CDR2 is FYNNEI in the germline V gene. This CDR3 is CASSPGPRGSPLHF. For the CDR3, the DNA is TGTGCCAGCAGTCCTGGGCCTCGAGGTTCACCCCTCCACTTT. Using reference TRBV2 and TRBJ1-6 for the parts outside the CDR3, the full variable domain is EPEVTQTPSHQVTQMGQEVILRCVPISNHLYFYWYRQILGQKVEFLVSFYNNEISEKSEIFDDQFSVERPDGSNFTLKIRSTKLEDSAMYFCASSPGPRGSPLHFGNGTRLTVT.

The V and J genes are TRBV25-1 and TRBJ1-6, with D perhaps matching TRBD1 (6 bases). The CDR3 runs 15 residues. Per germline, CDR1 MGHDK and CDR2 SYGVNS. Deletions cut 3 bases from V and 3 bases from J, with 9 bases between. The CDR3 region has the DNA TGTGCCAGCAGTGACCAGGGGTACTATAATTCACCCCTCCACTTT. It encodes CASSDQGYYNSPLHF.

This clone was seen a single time. The rearrangement joins TRBV30 to TRBJ2-7; the D gene could be TRBD1 or TRBD2 (6 bases each). V dropped 6 bases and J dropped 3 bases, with 12 bases sitting between them. Per germline, CDR1 GTSNPN and CDR2 SVGIG (reference sequence). This CDR3 region has 12 residues. Here the CDR3 DNA reads TGTGCCTGTATCAGGGGAGGCTACGAGCAGTACTTC. The encoded protein is CACIRGGYEQYF. Supplemented by reference TRBV30 and TRBJ2-7, the full variable domain reads SQTIHQWPATLVQPVGSPLSLECTVEGTSNPNLYWYRQAAGRGLQLLFYSVGIGQISSEVPQNLSASRPQDRQFILSSKKLLLSDSGFYLCACIRGGYEQYFGPGTRLTVT.

The table lists this clone with a few counts. The chain is built from TRBV5-1 and TRBJ1-2, with a tentative D call TRBD1 (6 bases). Trimming removed 0 bases from V and 5 bases from J, with 14 bases in between. The germline V gene has CDR1 SGHRS and CDR2 YFSETQ. This CDR3 comprises 15 residues. DNA of the CDR3: TGCGCCAGCAGCTTGGGGACAGCTCAGGGTTATGGCTACACCTTC. Amino acids: CASSLGTAQGYGYTF.

The chain joins TRBV30 to TRBJ1-2; 8 bases match TRBD1. The CDR3 sequence is 14 residues long. The germline gives CDR1 GTSNPN, CDR2 SVGIG (reference sequence). V lost 6 bases to trimming and J lost 0 bases; unmatched junction nucleotides: 6. Here the CDR3 reads CACPGQVANYGYTF. Here the CDR3 DNA reads TGTGCCTGTCCGGGACAGGTAGCTAACTATGGCTACACCTTC.

This clone was found once. The J gene is TRBJ1-2, the V gene TRBV4-1; TRBD1 agrees at 9 bases. With 2 bases clipped from V and 3 bases from J, the junction kept 4 bases outside the gene matches. The CDR3 covers 15 residues. The germline CDR1 and CDR2 sequences are MGHRA and YSYEKL. CDR3 amino acids: CASSQPRDRDYGYTF. The DNA of the CDR3 is TGCGCCAGCAGCCAACCCCGGGACAGGGACTATGGCTACACCTTC.

This clone was observed a handful of times. This chain connects TRBV29-1 to TRBJ1-1, with 8 bases matching TRBD1. This CDR3 is built from 14 residues. V lost 4 bases and J lost 0; bases outside the gene matches: 4. Germline values: CDR1 SQVTM, CDR2 ANQGSEA. Here the CDR3 reads CSVGGTGVNTEAFF. The CDR3 DNA reads as TGCAGCGTTGGCGGGACAGGAGTGAACACTGAAGCTTTCTTT.

V is TRBV25-1 and J is TRBJ2-3; TRBD1 might be the D (5 bases). Trimming removed 8 bases from V and 7 bases from J, with 13 bases in between. This CDR3 comprises 12 residues. Germline CDR1 MGHDK, CDR2 SYGVNS. The CDR3 is CASGQGTNTQYF. CDR3 coding DNA: TGTGCCAGCGGTCAGGGTACCAATACGCAGTATTTT.

This clone was picked up many times. V usage is TRBV29-1 and J usage is TRBJ2-4; D remains ambiguous. Trimming removed 4 bases from V and 2 bases from J, with 12 bases in between. CDR1 is SQVTM, CDR2 ANQGSEA, per germline. The length of the CDR3 is 14 residues. CDR3 loop: CSVVGASSKNIQYF. The CDR3 DNA is TGCAGCGTTGTAGGCGCTTCGTCCAAAAACATTCAGTACTTC. Variable domain in full (rest from reference TRBV29-1 and TRBJ2-4): SAVISQKPSRDICQRGTSLTIQCQVDSQVTMMFWYRQQPGQSLTLIATANQGSEATYESGFVIDKFPISRPNLTFSTLTVSNMSPEDSSIYLCSVVGASSKNIQYFGAGTRLSVL.